The rows below give T cell receptor beta chains drawn from one sample of a study of cytomegalovirus exposure and HLA in healthy donors. This table comes from immunoSEQ multiplex PCR, and its TCRdb copy is limited to in-frame clones, with some not included. The data show about 64,000 clones, with 95% seen just once and nearly 6% held by the top ten. Sequencing was carried out using PBMCs. Every receptor here comes from a woman in her late teens or twenties in good health and CMV-seropositive. The CDR3 runs from the conserved cysteine through the conserved F or W. A D gene is named only where the DNA matches it firmly. Some rows have no size entry. The others give once, few or many, or a class for an expanded clone.

J,size,V,length,D,DNA,CDR3
TRBJ1-4,.,TRBV10-3,20,TRBD1,TGTGCCATCAGTGAGTCAGCTCGCCATACAGGGGGCGGTTCGAATGAAAAACTGTTTTTT,CAISESARHTGGGSNEKLFF
TRBJ1-1,.,TRBV19,13,.,TGTGCCAGTAGTATTACAGTGAACACTGAAGCTTTCTTT,CASSITVNTEAFF
TRBJ2-7,.,TRBV29-1,17,TRBD2,TGCAGCGTTGAAGATCTGTCCCTAGCGGGAGGGGTGTACGAGCAGTACTTC,CSVEDLSLAGGVYEQYF
TRBJ2-5,.,TRBV4-3,19,TRBD1,TGCGCCAGCAGCCAAGATATTGAAGGACAGGGCACGTGGGGGGAGACCCAGTACTTC,CASSQDIEGQGTWGETQYF
TRBJ2-7,.,TRBV5-1,16,.,TGCGCCAGCAGCTCCGTCCCCGGGTCCGTACTCTACGAGCAGTACTTC,CASSSVPGSVLYEQYF
TRBJ2-2,once,TRBV10-2,13,.,TGCGCCAGCAGTGAGATGGCCACCGGGGAGCTGTTTTTT,CASSEMATGELFF
TRBJ2-2,.,TRBV5-4,18,TRBD2,TGTGCCAGCAGCAGTAGCGGGAGGGCCACCCCCTCGATGGGGGAGCTGTTTTTT,CASSSSGRATPSMGELFF
TRBJ1-1,.,TRBV4-1,14,.,TGCGCCAGCAGCCAAGATACGGGGTCCCCTGAAGCTTTCTTT,CASSQDTGSPEAFF
TRBJ2-7,.,TRBV13,15,TRBD1,TGTGCCAGCAGCCCCGTAGGACAGGGTTTTTACGAGCAGTACTTC,CASSPVGQGFYEQYF
TRBJ1-1,.,TRBV21-1,16,.,TGTGCCGGCGCCGGGAGATCAGGGCTGCCGAACACTGAAGCTTTCTTT,CAGAGRSGLPNTEAFF
TRBJ2-7,once,TRBV7-2,16,TRBD1,TGTGCCAGCAGCTTAGTCGGGACAGGCCTCTCCTACGAGCAGTACTTC,CASSLVGTGLSYEQYF
TRBJ2-7,.,TRBV7-3,14,TRBD1,TGTGCCAGCAGCTTTGGCAGGGGGCTCTACGAGCAGTACTTC,CASSFGRGLYEQYF
TRBJ2-3,.,TRBV11-3,19,TRBD2,TGTGCCAGCAGCGAAGACAGGGTTGGGACTAGCGGGGGTACAGATACGCAGTATTTT,CASSEDRVGTSGGTDTQYF
TRBJ2-4,.,TRBV2,14,.,TGTGCCAGCAGTTGGACTGCTGCCAAAAACATTCAGTACTTC,CASSWTAAKNIQYF
TRBJ1-4,.,TRBV7-2,13,TRBD1,TGTGCCAGCAGCTGGACAGGGAGTGAAAAACTGTTTTTT,CASSWTGSEKLFF
TRBJ1-1,once,TRBV5-4,13,TRBD1,TGTGCCAGCAGCCGGACAGGGTACACTGAAGCTTTCTTT,CASSRTGYTEAFF
TRBJ1-3,.,TRBV2,15,TRBD1,TGTGCCAGCAGTGCCCAGGGGGTAGCTGGAAACACCATATATTTT,CASSAQGVAGNTIYF
TRBJ2-3,.,TRBV7-9,15,.,TGTGCCAGCAGCTTATTCGGCAGGGACACAGATACGCAGTATTTT,CASSLFGRDTDTQYF
TRBJ2-5,.,TRBV6-5,16,.,TGTGCCAGCAGTTACTCGCGCGCGGCAGCCCAAGAGACCCAGTACTTC,CASSYSRAAAQETQYF
TRBJ2-5,.,TRBV18,14,TRBD2,TGTGCCAGCTCACTTAGCGGGAGGTTGGAGACCCAGTACTTC,CASSLSGRLETQYF
TRBJ2-7,.,TRBV27,14,TRBD1,TGTGCCAGCAGTCTGGACTCAGGGGGCTACGAGCAGTACTTC,CASSLDSGGYEQYF
TRBJ2-7,.,TRBV10-3,15,TRBD1,TGTGCCGTCTCGGGGCTCGCACAGGGGGCCGGCGAGCAGTACTTC,CAVSGLAQGAGEQYF
TRBJ1-4,.,TRBV13,14,.,TGTGCCAGCAGCCAGGGCCCCAGTAATGAAAAACTGTTTTTT,CASSQGPSNEKLFF